A single sample gave rise to the 12 T cell receptor beta chains below, sequenced in a study of CD8+ T cells in alopecia areata. RNA, once extracted, was reverse transcribed into cDNA for use as the sequencing template. Data came from immunoSEQ multiplex PCR; TCRdb stores just in-frame clones and leaves some out. Observed in the sample are about 2,700 clones, none of them singletons. Sequencing used lesional skin. These receptors all stem from a C3H/HeJ mouse with alopecia areata. The MHC haplotype of this mouse line is H2-k.

This clone was counted a few times. The genes are named according to mouse. The CDR3 end lies 4 residues beyond the end of the read and is filled in from the germline J gene. The chain joins TRBV19 to TRBJ2-5; D is possibly TRBD2 (6 bases). This CDR3 contains 13 residues. The V gene's germline CDR1 is FNHDT and CDR2 SITEND (reference sequence). The part of the CDR3 DNA that was read is TGTGCCAGCAGTATCCTGGGGAAAGAC. It specifies CASSILGKD. The whole CDR3 protein is CASSILGKDTQYF. The entire variable domain, with the rest obtained from reference TRBV19 and TRBJ2-5, is as follows: GGIITQTPKFLIGQEGQKLTLKCQQNFNHDTMYWYRQDSGKGLRLIYYSITENDLQKGDLSEGYDASREKKSSFSLTVTSAQKNEMAVFLCASSILGKDTQYFGPGTRLLVL.

Ten or more counts support this clone. Genes here carry mouse names. The CDR3 end falls 4 residues outside the read, so it is completed with the germline J gene. The rearrangement joins TRBV31 to TRBJ2-1; 9 nucleotides line up with TRBD1. The germline gives CDR1 GKSSPN, CDR2 SITVG. This CDR3 comprises 15 residues. V lost 0 bases to trimming and J lost 5 bases; unmatched junction nucleotides: 5. CDR3 sequence: CAWSLGTGWDAEQFF. Partial CDR3 DNA: TGTGCCTGGAGTCTAGGGACAGGGTGGGATGCT.

This clone was observed at least ten times. At residue 13, the translated DNA and the protein in TCRdb do not agree; the protein given here is derived from the DNA. Gene names and germline refer to mouse. The CDR3 reads CTCSATRDNSGNTLYF. The CDR3 bases that were read are TGCACCTGCAGTGCAACCCGGGACAATTCTGGAAATACG. V usage is TRBV1 and J usage is TRBJ1-3, with D possibly matching TRBD1 (6 bases). The read falls 3 residues short of the CDR3 end, and the missing part is taken from the germline J gene. V shed 2 bases and J shed 0 bases, with 11 bases lying between them. The CDR3 extends over 16 amino acids. CDR1 is NSQYPW, CDR2 LRSPGD, per germline (reference sequence).

This clone was recorded many times. Each gene name is a mouse one. The CDR3 is cut off 4 residues early in the read; its end comes from the germline J gene. The genes are TRBV5 and TRBJ2-3; 7 nucleotides agree with TRBD1. Germline CDR1 is LGHNA and CDR2 is YNLKQL (reference sequence). This CDR3 has 15 amino acids. V was clipped by 0 bases and J by 4 bases; unmatched bases: 4. CDR3 sequence: CASSQEIQGTETLYF. The covered CDR3 bases are TGTGCCAGCAGCCAAGAGATACAGGGGACAGAA.

This clone was detected ten times or more. Mouse germline and gene names are used. The missing CDR3 end, 4 residues past where the read stops, is filled in from the germline J gene. The chain recombines TRBV19 with TRBJ2-4; 8 nucleotides align to TRBD2. The V segment lost 2 bases and the J segment 2 bases; nucleotides outside the gene matches: 4. This CDR3 is 15 amino acids long. CDR1 is FNHDT and CDR2 is SITEND in the germline V gene (reference sequence). CDR3 DNA (partial): TGTGCCAGCAGTATGAGGGGGGGCGATCAAAAC. Translated: CASSMRGGDQN. In full, the CDR3 reads CASSMRGGDQNTLYF.

Many counts were recorded for this clone. Germline and genes: mouse. Read sequence stops 4 residues before the CDR3 end, and the germline J gene provides the missing end. The J gene is TRBJ1-4, the V gene TRBV1; D may be TRBD1 (6 bases). The ends were cut back, 4 bases at V and 1 base at J, with 7 bases in the middle. The CDR3 is made up of 14 amino acids. The germline gives CDR1 NSQYPW, CDR2 LRSPGD (reference sequence). CDR3 DNA (partial): TGCACCTGCAGTGGGACAGATTCCAACGAA. Translation: CTCSGTDSNE. From start to end, the CDR3 is CTCSGTDSNERLFF.

In this sample, this clone turned up many times. These gene names are mouse names. The CDR3 DNA, read in part, is TGCACCTGCAGTGCGGACAGGGGGAAAGAC. As protein: CTCSADRGKD. The whole CDR3 sequence reads CTCSADRGKDTQYF. The rearrangement joins TRBV1 to TRBJ2-5; 10 bases fit TRBD1. The read falls 4 residues short of the CDR3 end, and the missing part is taken from the germline J gene. Germline V gene data show CDR1 as NSQYPW and CDR2 as LRSPGD (reference sequence). There are 14 residues in the CDR3.

This clone was observed at least ten times. The genes are named according to mouse. The CDR3 is cut off 4 residues early in the read; its end comes from the germline J gene. The V and J genes are TRBV1 and TRBJ2-1, with TRBD1 identical over 9 bases. Germline V gene lookup returns CDR1 NSQYPW and CDR2 LRSPGD (reference sequence). This CDR3 comprises 17 residues. V was pared by 0 bases and J by 2 bases, with 5 bases of the junction left unmatched. The CDR3 sequence: CTCSADLQGADYAEQFF. CDR3 bases read: TGCACCTGCAGTGCAGATTTACAGGGGGCGGACTATGCT.

This clone has a count of ten or more. The listed genes are named as in mouse. The CDR3 end lies 4 residues beyond the end of the read and is filled in from the germline J gene. The chain recombines TRBV13-3 with TRBJ2-7, with 14 nucleotides matching TRBD2. Looked up from germline, CDR1 is NNHDY and CDR2 is SYVADS. Trimming at V came to 4 bases and at J to 2 bases, leaving 2 bases not matched to a gene. The CDR3 consists of 15 residues. Partial CDR3 DNA: TGTGCCAGCAGTTGGGACTGGGGGGGCACCTAT. Amino acid sequence: CASSWDWGGTY. The CDR3 reads in full as CASSWDWGGTYEQYF.

This clone was seen ten or more times. Gene names follow the mouse nomenclature. Sequencing ends 4 residues short of the CDR3 end; the germline J gene provides the rest. The rearrangement uses TRBV13-2 and TRBJ1-1, with a possible D match to TRBD1 (6 bases). CDR3 length: 15 residues. CDR1 NNHNN and CDR2 SYGAGS come from the germline V gene (reference sequence). CDR3 amino acids: CASGANWGGALEVFF. Partial CDR3 DNA: TGTGCCAGCGGTGCCAACTGGGGGGGGGCCTTA.

This clone came up many times. Gene and germline names: mouse. The CDR3 is cut off 4 residues early in the read; its end comes from the germline J gene. J is TRBJ2-7 and V is TRBV19, with D unclear. The V gene's germline CDR1 is FNHDT and CDR2 SITEND (reference sequence). The CDR3 loop spans 11 amino acids. The CDR3 bases that were read are TGTGCCAGCAGTATCTCGTAT. The encoded protein is CASSISY. The complete CDR3 protein is CASSISYEQYF.

This clone occurred many times. At residue 11, TCRdb's protein is not the same as the translated DNA, so the protein here was read from the DNA. Gene names denote mouse genes. The read comes to an end 3 residues before the CDR3 does, leaving the germline J gene to fill in the end. The chain couples TRBV19 to TRBJ1-6; 7 nucleotides agree with TRBD1. TRBJ1-6 is reported as an ORF; its role is uncertain. There are 14 residues in the CDR3. V dropped 4 bases and J dropped 6; count of bases not matched to a gene: 4. Germline V lookup: CDR1 FNHDT, CDR2 SITEND (reference sequence). The CDR3 bases that were read are TGTGCCAGCAGTCTCGACAGGGTTAATTCGCCC. It specifies CASSLDRVNSP. The full CDR3 reads CASSLDRVNSPLYF.